This TCR beta chain was recorded in a study of T-cell reconstitution after alpha-beta-depleted transplantation in children. The study's findings and limits: Recipient T cells and thymic progenitors that survived gave rise to the high TCRbeta diversity observed at day 60 in some patients. Reportedly, roughly two months post-transplant, alpha-beta T cells arose from several hundred expanded graft clones. At one year after transplant, newly produced T cells mostly accounted for T-cell counts and diversity.

This sample's TCRbeta library carried unique molecular identifier barcodes. TCRdb recomputed calls from the PCR reads with MiXCR, one row per CDR3 protein. The sample contains about 300,000 distinct CDR3 sequences, over 7% of which appear only once. CDR1 and CDR2 (germline): SGHNT, YENEEA. Trimming shortened V by 6 bases and J by 3 bases, and 10 bases separated the two germline ends. The CDR3 length is 13 residues. This clonotype appeared a few times. No antigen is known for it. Sequenced material: peripheral blood, taken 360 days after TCRalphabeta/CD19-depleted stem cell transplant. V usage is TRBV11-3 and J usage is TRBJ2-3; D unclear. The sequence derives from a female patient aged 2-15 years who had a stem cell transplant for Fanconi anemia, so the T cells may come from the graft donor. The CDR3 DNA reads as TGTGCCAGCAGTAGGACGGATACAGATACGCAGTATTTT. It translates to CASSRTDTDTQYF.